In its sample, the clone carrying this TCR beta chain was seen many times. What it recognizes is unknown. The source of the sample is a study of T cell repertoires in cytomegalovirus infection. Study in general: Indications came from public TCR beta signatures; they pointed to CMV infection and to a matching HLA type. Overall study results and limits: Carriers of CMV and the relevant HLA type were discriminated by public TCR beta frequency. There were HLA-C-restricted CMV-specific TCR beta clonotypes dominating the ex vivo response.

Germline V gene sequence: CDR1 SGHVS, CDR2 FQNEAQ. The length of the CDR3 is 15 residues. V shed 5 bases, J shed 5 bases, and the junction held 8 bases outside the gene matches. TCRdb re-analysed the reads in MiXCR, keeping a single row per CDR3 protein. This sample has approximately 110,000 distinct CDR3 sequences; 9.5% to 13% occur once, and the top ten carry approximately 33%. This sequence joins TRBV7-8 and TRBJ2-1, with 8 bases that match TRBD2. This receptor was obtained from a human donor in good health (CMV status not recorded). Some clones in this sample may be carry-over from other donors' samples. Sequenced: PBMCs, sequenced either directly or after in vitro stimulation (not recorded which). In nucleotides, the CDR3 is TGTGCCAGCAGCCCCGTAGCGGGACGCAACAATGAGCAGTTCTTC. It encodes CASSPVAGRNNEQFF.